The 16 T cell receptor beta chains reported below all come from one sample, sequenced in a study of neurological immune-mediated disorders. TCRdb reanalysed the 5' RACE reads using MiXCR and keeps one entry per CDR3 protein. The sample carries 77,000 or so distinct CDR3 sequences, approximately 9.4% recorded once. The sample taken for sequencing was PBMCs. The receptors were sampled from a man aged 50-60 years in good health.

This clonotype was counted at least ten times. V and J are TRBV6-2 or TRBV6-3 and TRBJ2-3; a weak D match, TRBD2 (7 bases). CDR3 length: 15 residues. Germline V gives CDR1 MNHEY, CDR2 SVGEGT. Trimming cost V 5 bases and J 4 bases, with 16 bases left between them. CDR3 sequence reads: CASSSPVGGADTQYF. For the CDR3, the DNA is TGTGCCAGCAGTAGCCCCGTAGGGGGGGCAGATACGCAGTATTTT.

This clonotype was counted many times. The chain carries TRBV5-1 and TRBJ2-1; 10 bases line up with TRBD1. The germline V gene encodes CDR1 SGHRS and CDR2 YFSETQ. CDR3 length: 16 residues. V gave up 4 bases and J gave up 7 bases; unmatched junction bases: 11. The CDR3 region has the DNA TGCGCCAGCAGCGACCCCGGGACAGGGGATCATAATGAGCAGTTCTTC. This codes for CASSDPGTGDHNEQFF.

On this clonotype: This could be a read error, since a much larger clone is one nucleotide away. The CDR3 DNA follows: TGCGCCAACAGCTTGGGCGGGGGGGCCGGCAATGAGCAGTTCTTC. Its translation: CANSLGGGAGNEQFF. The V gene is TRBV5-1, the J gene TRBJ2-1; 9 bases fit TRBD2. CDR1 and CDR2 (germline): SGHRS, YFSETQ. The CDR3 runs to 15 residues.

This clonotype showed up many times. The chain couples TRBV11-2 to TRBJ1-6; D not certain. Trimming pared 3 bases from V and 0 bases from J, leaving 9 bases between. Germline loops: CDR1 SGHAT, CDR2 FQNNGV. The CDR3 runs to 16 residues. The CDR3 DNA reads as TGTGCCAGCAGCTTGGCGAGGTTCTCCTATAATTCACCCCTCCACTTT. It encodes CASSLARFSYNSPLHF.

This clonotype was seen at least ten times. CDR3 nucleotide sequence: TGTGCCAGCACGCCGGGACTAATGAACACCGGGGAGCTGTTTTTT. Amino acids: CASTPGLMNTGELFF. The V and J genes are TRBV9 and TRBJ2-2; 7 bases map to TRBD2. The CDR3 covers 15 residues. Germline values: CDR1 SGDLS, CDR2 YYNGEE. J lost 1 base, V lost 6 bases, and 6 bases had no gene match.

This clonotype has at least ten counts. The V and J genes are TRBV27 and TRBJ2-7; 7 nucleotides match TRBD1. V lost 3 bases to trimming and J lost 3 bases; unmatched junction nucleotides: 5. CDR1 is MNHEY and CDR2 is SMNVEV in the germline V gene (reference sequence). The CDR3 length is 14 residues. This CDR3 reads CASSFGQGDYEQYF. CDR3 nucleotides: TGTGCCAGCAGTTTTGGTCAGGGGGACTACGAGCAGTACTTC.

In this sample, this clonotype turned up many times. The chain employs TRBV9 and TRBJ1-2; D unclear. CDR3 length: 15 amino acids. The V and J ends lost 0 bases and 3 bases respectively, with 12 bases between them. CDR1 and CDR2 (germline): SGDLS, YYNGEE. The CDR3, as DNA: TGTGCCAGCAGCGTAGATGCCGGGTCTGACTATGGCTACACCTTC. This sequence encodes CASSVDAGSDYGYTF.

This rearrangement joins TRBV29-1 to TRBJ2-2; 7 bases agree with TRBD2. With 6 bases clipped from V and 5 bases from J, the junction kept 9 bases outside the gene matches. Germline CDR1 is SQVTM and CDR2 is ANQGSEA. This CDR3 comprises 14 residues. The DNA of the CDR3 is TGCAGCGTGCTGACGGGCGGGGGTACCGGGGAGCTGTTTTTT. This gives the protein CSVLTGGGTGELFF.

In regard to this clonotype: One junction end does not reproduce the germline sequence, and a read error may be involved. The chain employs TRBV20-1 and TRBJ1-1; 8 nucleotides match TRBD1. This CDR3 region has 19 residues. Germline CDR1 reads DFQATT; CDR2 reads SNEGSKA (reference sequence). The CDR3 here is CSARVAARRGPLQGTEALF. The CDR3 region has the DNA TGCAGTGCTAGAGTCGCCGCCCGCAGGGGGCCGCTTCAGGGCACTGAAGCTCTCTTT.

This clonotype was detected many times. The rearrangement joins TRBV7-6 to TRBJ2-3, with 9 bases identical to TRBD2. V shed 5 bases, J shed 6 bases, and the junction held 9 bases outside the gene matches. This CDR3 is built from 15 residues. Germline loops: CDR1 SGHVS, CDR2 FNYEAQ. CDR3 coding DNA: TGTGCCAGCAGCCCCCGGACTAGCGAGCGCGATACGCAGTATTTT. As protein: CASSPRTSERDTQYF.

This clonotype has ten or more counts. This chain uses TRBV7-6 with TRBJ2-6; D not certain. CDR1 and CDR2 (germline): SGHVS, FNYEAQ. Trimming took 5 bases from V and 0 from J, leaving 17 bases between them. CDR3 length equals 18 residues. CDR3 bases: TGTGCCAGCAGCCCTTCCCCCGGGCCCCGCTCTGGGGCCAACGTCCTGACTTTC. It translates to CASSPSPGPRSGANVLTF.

In this sample, this clonotype turned up many times. The chain uses TRBV18 and TRBJ2-5; D is unclear. With 5 bases removed from V and 0 bases from J, the gap between germline ends came to 4 bases. The CDR3 length is 12 residues. From germline, CDR1 is KGHSH and CDR2 LQKENI. Here the CDR3 DNA reads TGTGCCAGCTCAGGGGACCAAGAGACCCAGTACTTC. Its translation is CASSGDQETQYF.

In this sample, this clonotype turned up many times. This chain uses TRBV20-1 with TRBJ2-7; D possibly uses TRBD1 or TRBD2 (5 bases each). The length of the CDR3 is 14 residues. Germline values: CDR1 DFQATT, CDR2 SNEGSKA (reference sequence). V lost 1 base and J 2 bases, leaving 12 bases between the germline ends. As DNA, the CDR3 is TGCAGTGCTAGAGGTTTGGGGACGGCCTACGAGCAGTACTTC. It specifies CSARGLGTAYEQYF.

This clonotype was recorded many times. CDR3 amino acids: CSTGQQETQYF. The CDR3 coding sequence is TGCAGTACGGGACAGCAAGAGACCCAGTACTTC. V is TRBV29-1 and J is TRBJ2-5; 7 nucleotides match TRBD1. The germline gives CDR1 SQVTM, CDR2 ANQGSEA. This CDR3 has 11 amino acids.

In its sample, this clonotype was seen many times. This chain joins TRBV7-9 and TRBJ1-1; 7 nucleotides match TRBD1. V lost 5 bases and J lost 5; bases outside the gene matches: 11. From germline, CDR1 is SEHNR and CDR2 FQNEAQ (reference sequence). The CDR3 sequence is 15 residues long. CDR3 protein: CASSPRQGIGTEAFF. CDR3 DNA: TGTGCCAGCAGCCCACGACAGGGAATTGGTACTGAAGCTTTCTTT.

This clonotype came up many times. The CDR3 DNA is TGTGCCAGCAGCCAAGCCCCGGGCGCAGCTAACTATGGCTACACCTTC. It translates to CASSQAPGAANYGYTF. The V gene is TRBV3-1, the J gene TRBJ1-2; the D is unclear. The CDR3 loop spans 16 amino acids. V was pared by 1 base and J by 0 bases, with 12 bases between. CDR1 is LGHDT, CDR2 YNNKEL, per germline (reference sequence). The full variable domain, rest sourced from reference TRBV3-1 and TRBJ1-2, is DTAVSQTPKYLVTQMGNDKSIKCEQNLGHDTMYWYKQDSKKFLKIMFSYNNKELIINETVPNRFSPKSPDKAHLNLHINSLELGDSAVYFCASSQAPGAANYGYTFGSGTRLTVV.